This T cell receptor beta chain was observed in a study of shared T cell receptors in the human thymus. V lost 6 bases to trimming and J lost 2 bases, with 9 bases between them. CDR1 WSHSY and CDR2 SAAADI come from the germline V gene. The CDR3 contains 13 residues. Method: immunoSEQ multiplex PCR; TCRdb's copy keeps in-frame clones and lacks some. The sample shows 500,000 to 850,000 clones, about 87% of them seen only once. These data are also associated with another study on human thymus T cells. That work states: Donation was from healthy Finnish infants who were having corrective surgery that addressed congenital heart defects. Resections were taken during corrective heart surgery, and the thymus tissue came from these. Thymic and blood repertoires seemed to show skewed V and J gene use. Related research described strongly overlapping thymic repertoires in unrelated people.

The sample comprised thymocytes. The clonotype comes from a boy less than two years old with a congenital heart defect. The genes are TRBV10-2 and TRBJ2-3, with TRBD2 as a possible D gene (7 bases). CDR3 in amino acids: CASSRGATDTQYF. As DNA, the CDR3 is TGCGCCAGCAGCCGGGGGGCCACAGATACGCAGTATTTT.